This TCR beta chain originates from a study of shared clonotypes between healthy human individuals. The CDR3 runs to 14 residues. The V and J ends lost 7 bases and 2 bases, in that order; junction bases with no gene match: 8. Germline lookup yields CDR1 SQVTM and CDR2 ANQGSEA. Sequencing used immunoSEQ multiplex PCR; TCRdb keeps in-frame clones, though not all of them. In the table there are 2.3 million or so clones, over 85% of which are singletons. This clone was counted once. This chain connects TRBV29-1 to TRBJ2-1; the match to TRBD1 covers 7 bases. The sample taken for sequencing was naive CD4+ T cells from PBMCs. Subset denoted: CD45RA+ positively selected. This sequence originates from a man younger than 35 in good health. Some clones in this sample may be carry-over from other donors' samples. The CDR3 DNA sequence: TGCAGCGCTATGAACAGGGGCGCCTACAATGAGCAGTTCTTC. It encodes CSAMNRGAYNEQFF.